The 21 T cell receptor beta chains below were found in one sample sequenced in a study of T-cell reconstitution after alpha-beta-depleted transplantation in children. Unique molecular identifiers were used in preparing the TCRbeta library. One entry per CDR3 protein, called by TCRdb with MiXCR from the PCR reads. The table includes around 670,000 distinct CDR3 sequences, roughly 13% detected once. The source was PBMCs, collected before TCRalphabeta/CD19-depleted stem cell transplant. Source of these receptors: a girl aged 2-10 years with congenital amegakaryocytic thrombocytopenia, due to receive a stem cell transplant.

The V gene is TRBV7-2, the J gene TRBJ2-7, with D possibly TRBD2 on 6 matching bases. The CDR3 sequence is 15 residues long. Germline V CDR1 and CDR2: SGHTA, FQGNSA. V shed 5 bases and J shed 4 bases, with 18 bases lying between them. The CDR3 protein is CASSPRAGPTYEQYF. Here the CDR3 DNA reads TGTGCCAGCAGCCCCCGAGCGGGTCCTACTTACGAGCAGTACTTC.

CDR3 protein: CASSPRVDIGSGNTIYF. Here the CDR3 DNA reads TGTGCCAGCTCACCCCGCGTCGATATAGGCTCTGGAAACACCATATATTTT. The chain couples TRBV18 to TRBJ1-3; no clear D. The germline V and J ends were trimmed by 3 bases and 0 bases, with 15 bases remaining between them. Per germline, CDR1 KGHSH and CDR2 LQKENI. This CDR3 has 17 amino acids.

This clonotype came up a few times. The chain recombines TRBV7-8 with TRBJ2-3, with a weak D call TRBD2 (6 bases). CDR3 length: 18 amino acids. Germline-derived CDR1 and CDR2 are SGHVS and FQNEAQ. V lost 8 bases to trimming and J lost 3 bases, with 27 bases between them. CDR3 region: CASVREPGGPRGTDTQYF. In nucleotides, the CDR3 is TGTGCCAGCGTTCGGGAGCCTGGCGGGCCTCGAGGTACAGATACGCAGTATTTT.

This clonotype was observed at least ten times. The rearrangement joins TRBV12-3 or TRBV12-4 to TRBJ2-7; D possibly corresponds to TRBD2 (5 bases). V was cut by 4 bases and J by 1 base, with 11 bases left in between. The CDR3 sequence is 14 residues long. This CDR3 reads CASSYSTRSYEQYF. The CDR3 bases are TGTGCCAGCAGTTACTCTACTAGGTCCTACGAGCAGTACTTC.

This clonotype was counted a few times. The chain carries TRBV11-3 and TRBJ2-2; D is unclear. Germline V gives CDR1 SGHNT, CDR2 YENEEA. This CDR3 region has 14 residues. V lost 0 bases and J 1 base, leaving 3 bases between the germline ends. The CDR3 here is CASSLELNTGELFF. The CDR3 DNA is TGTGCCAGCAGCTTAGAACTGAACACCGGGGAGCTGTTTTTT.

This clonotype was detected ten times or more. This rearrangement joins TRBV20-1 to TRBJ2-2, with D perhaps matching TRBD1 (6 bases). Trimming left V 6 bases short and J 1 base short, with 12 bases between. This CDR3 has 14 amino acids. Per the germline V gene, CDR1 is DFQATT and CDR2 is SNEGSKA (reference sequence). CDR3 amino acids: CSARRTENTGELFF. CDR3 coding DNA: TGCAGTGCAAGAAGGACAGAGAACACCGGGGAGCTGTTTTTT.

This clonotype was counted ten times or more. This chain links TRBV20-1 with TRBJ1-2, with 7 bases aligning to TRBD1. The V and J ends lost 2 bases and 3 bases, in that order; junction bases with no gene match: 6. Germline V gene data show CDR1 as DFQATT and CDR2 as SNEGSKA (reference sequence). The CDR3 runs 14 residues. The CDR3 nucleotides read TGCAGTGCTAGATTGAGGGGGCGCGACTATGGCTACACCTTC. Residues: CSARLRGRDYGYTF.

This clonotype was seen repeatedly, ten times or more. The CDR3: CASSTALLAQQFF. Written as DNA, the CDR3 is TGTGCCAGCAGCACAGCCTTACTAGCTCAGCAGTTCTTC. The chain uses TRBV7-8 and TRBJ2-1, with D possibly matching TRBD2 (6 bases). The V gene lost 5 bases and the J gene lost 11 bases, with 16 bases spanning the gap. This CDR3 spans 13 amino acids. CDR1 and CDR2 (germline): SGHVS, FQNEAQ.

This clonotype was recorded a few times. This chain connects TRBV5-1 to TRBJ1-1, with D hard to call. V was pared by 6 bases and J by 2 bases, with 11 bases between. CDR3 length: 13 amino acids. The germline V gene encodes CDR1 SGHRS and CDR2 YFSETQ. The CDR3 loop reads CASNQDGNTEAFF. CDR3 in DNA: TGCGCCAGCAACCAAGACGGAAACACTGAAGCTTTCTTT.

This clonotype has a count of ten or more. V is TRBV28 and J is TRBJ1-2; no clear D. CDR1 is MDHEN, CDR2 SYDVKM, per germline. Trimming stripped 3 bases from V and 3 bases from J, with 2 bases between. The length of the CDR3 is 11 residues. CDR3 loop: CASSFHYGYTF. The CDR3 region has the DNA TGTGCCAGCAGTTTTCACTATGGCTACACCTTC.

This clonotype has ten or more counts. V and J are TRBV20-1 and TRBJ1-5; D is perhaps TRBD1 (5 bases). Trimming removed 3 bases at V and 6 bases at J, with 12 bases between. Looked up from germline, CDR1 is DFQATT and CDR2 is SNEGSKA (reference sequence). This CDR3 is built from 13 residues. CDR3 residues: CSASPAGLQPQHF. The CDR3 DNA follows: TGCAGTGCTAGTCCGGCAGGGCTTCAGCCCCAGCATTTT.

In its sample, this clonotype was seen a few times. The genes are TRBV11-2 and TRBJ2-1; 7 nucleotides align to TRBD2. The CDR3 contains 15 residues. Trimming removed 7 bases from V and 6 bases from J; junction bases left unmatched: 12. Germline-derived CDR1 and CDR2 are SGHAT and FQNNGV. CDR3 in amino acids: CASKTGAGAPNEQFF. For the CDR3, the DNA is TGTGCCAGCAAGACTGGGGCGGGAGCCCCCAATGAGCAGTTCTTC. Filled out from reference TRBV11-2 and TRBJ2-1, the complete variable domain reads EAGVAQSPRYKIIEKRQSVAFWCNPISGHATLYWYQQILGQGPKLLIQFQNNGVVDDSQLPKDRFSAERLKGVDSTLKIQPAKLEDSAVYLCASKTGAGAPNEQFFGPGTRLTVL.

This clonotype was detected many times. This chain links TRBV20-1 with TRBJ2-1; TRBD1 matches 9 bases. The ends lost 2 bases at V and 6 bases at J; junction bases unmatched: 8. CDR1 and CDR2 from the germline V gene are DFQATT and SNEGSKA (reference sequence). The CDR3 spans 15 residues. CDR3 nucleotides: TGCAGTGCTAGACCGACGGGACAGGGAATCAATGAGCAGTTCTTC. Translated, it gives CSARPTGQGINEQFF.

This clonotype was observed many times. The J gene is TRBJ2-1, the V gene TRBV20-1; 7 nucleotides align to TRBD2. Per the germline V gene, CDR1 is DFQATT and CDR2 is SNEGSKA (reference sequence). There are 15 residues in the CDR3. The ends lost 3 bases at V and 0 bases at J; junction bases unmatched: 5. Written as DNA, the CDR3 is TGCAGTGCTAGGGTTGGCGGGAGCTCCTACAATGAGCAGTTCTTC. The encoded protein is CSARVGGSSYNEQFF.

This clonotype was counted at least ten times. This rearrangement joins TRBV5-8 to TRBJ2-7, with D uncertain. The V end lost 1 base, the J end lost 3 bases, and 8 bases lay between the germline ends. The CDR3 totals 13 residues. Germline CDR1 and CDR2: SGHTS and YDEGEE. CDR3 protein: CASSLIRRYEQYF. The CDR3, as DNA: TGTGCCAGCAGCTTGATCCGACGCTACGAGCAGTACTTC.

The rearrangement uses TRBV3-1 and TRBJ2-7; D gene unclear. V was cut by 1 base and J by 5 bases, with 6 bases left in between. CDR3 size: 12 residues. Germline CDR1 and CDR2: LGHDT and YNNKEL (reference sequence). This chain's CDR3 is CASSQARNEQYF. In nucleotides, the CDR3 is TGTGCCAGCAGCCAAGCCAGGAACGAGCAGTACTTC.

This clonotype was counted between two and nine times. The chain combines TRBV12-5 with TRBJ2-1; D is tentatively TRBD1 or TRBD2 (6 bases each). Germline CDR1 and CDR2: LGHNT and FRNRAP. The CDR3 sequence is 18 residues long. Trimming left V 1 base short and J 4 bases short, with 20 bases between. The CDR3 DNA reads TGTGCTAGTGGTTTGGGGCAGGGGCTAGGGGGGACTTACAATGAGCAGTTCTTC. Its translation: CASGLGQGLGGTYNEQFF. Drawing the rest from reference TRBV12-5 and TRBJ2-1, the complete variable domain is DARVTQTPRHKVTEMGQEVTMRCQPILGHNTVFWYRQTMMQGLELLAYFRNRAPLDDSGMPKDRFSAEMPDATLATLKIQPSEPRDSAVYFCASGLGQGLGGTYNEQFFGPGTRLTVL.

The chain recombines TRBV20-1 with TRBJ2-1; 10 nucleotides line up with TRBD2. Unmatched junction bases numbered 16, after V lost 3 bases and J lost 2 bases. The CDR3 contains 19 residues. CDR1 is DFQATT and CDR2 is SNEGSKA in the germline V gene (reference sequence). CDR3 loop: CSASPFSSGSFAPYNEQFF. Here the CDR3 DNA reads TGCAGTGCTAGCCCTTTCTCTAGCGGGAGCTTCGCGCCCTACAATGAGCAGTTCTTC.

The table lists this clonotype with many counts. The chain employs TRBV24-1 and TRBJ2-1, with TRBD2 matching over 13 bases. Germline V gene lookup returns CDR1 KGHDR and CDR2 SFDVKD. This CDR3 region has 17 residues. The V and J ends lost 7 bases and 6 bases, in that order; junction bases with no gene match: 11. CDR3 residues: CATSQGTSGKILNEQFF. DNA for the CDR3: TGTGCCACCAGCCAGGGGACTAGCGGGAAGATCCTCAATGAGCAGTTCTTC.

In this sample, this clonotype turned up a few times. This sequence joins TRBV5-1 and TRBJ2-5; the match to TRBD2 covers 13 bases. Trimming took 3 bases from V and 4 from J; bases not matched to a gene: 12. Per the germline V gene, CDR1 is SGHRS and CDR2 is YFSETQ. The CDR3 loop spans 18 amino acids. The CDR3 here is CASSSKLPGLAGLETQYF. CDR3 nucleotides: TGCGCCAGCAGCTCGAAGCTTCCGGGACTAGCGGGACTAGAGACCCAGTACTTC.

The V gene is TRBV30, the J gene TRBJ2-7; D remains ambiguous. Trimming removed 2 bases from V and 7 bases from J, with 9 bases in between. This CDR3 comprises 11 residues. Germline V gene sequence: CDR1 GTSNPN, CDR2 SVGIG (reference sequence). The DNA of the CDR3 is TGTGCCTGGAGTATCAGTATTGAGCAGTACTTC. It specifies CAWSISIEQYF. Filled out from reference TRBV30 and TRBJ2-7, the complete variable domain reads SQTIHQWPATLVQPVGSPLSLECTVEGTSNPNLYWYRQAAGRGLQLLFYSVGIGQISSEVPQNLSASRPQDRQFILSSKKLLLSDSGFYLCAWSISIEQYFGPGTRLTVT.